Described below is a single TCR beta chain sequence and its context. The source of the sample is a study of blood T cell repertoires in COVID-19. Only in-frame clones appear in the TCRdb table, and some are missing; sequencing was by immunoSEQ multiplex PCR. The table has roughly 97,000 clones, roughly 84% seen once. The germline V gene encodes CDR1 LGHNA and CDR2 YSLEER. The ends lost 0 bases at V and 7 bases at J; junction bases unmatched: 3. The CDR3 spans 14 residues. The chain uses TRBV4-3 and TRBJ2-1; 7 bases map to TRBD1. The sample consisted of peripheral blood. This TCR was sampled from a man between 60 and 75 years old with acute or convalescent COVID-19. The CDR3 loop reads CASSQDPRGNEQFF. The CDR3 nucleotides are TGCGCCAGCAGCCAAGATCCCAGGGGGAATGAGCAGTTCTTC.